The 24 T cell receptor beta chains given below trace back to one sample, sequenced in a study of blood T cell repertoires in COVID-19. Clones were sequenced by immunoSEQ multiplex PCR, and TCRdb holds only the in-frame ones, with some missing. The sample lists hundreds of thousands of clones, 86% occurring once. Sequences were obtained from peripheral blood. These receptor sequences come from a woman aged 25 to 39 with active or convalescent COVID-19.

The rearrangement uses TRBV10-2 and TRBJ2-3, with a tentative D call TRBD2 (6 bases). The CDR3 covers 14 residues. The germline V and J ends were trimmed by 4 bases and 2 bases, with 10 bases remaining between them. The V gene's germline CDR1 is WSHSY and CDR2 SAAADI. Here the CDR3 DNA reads TGCGCCAGCAGTGGGGGGGTACTCACAGATACGCAGTATTTT. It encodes CASSGGVLTDTQYF.

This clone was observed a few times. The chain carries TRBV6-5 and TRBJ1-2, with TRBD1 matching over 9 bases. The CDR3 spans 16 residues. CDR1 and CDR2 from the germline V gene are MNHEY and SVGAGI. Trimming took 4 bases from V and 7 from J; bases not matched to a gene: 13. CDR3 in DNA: TGTGCCAGCAGTTCGAGCCTCCATGGGACAGGGAGTGGCTACACCTTC. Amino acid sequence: CASSSSLHGTGSGYTF.

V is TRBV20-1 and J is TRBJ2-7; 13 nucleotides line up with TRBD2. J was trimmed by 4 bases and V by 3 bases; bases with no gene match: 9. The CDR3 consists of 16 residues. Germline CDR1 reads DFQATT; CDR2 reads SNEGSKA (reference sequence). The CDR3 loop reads CSASTSGRAYGYEQYF. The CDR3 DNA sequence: TGCAGTGCTAGTACTAGCGGGAGGGCGTACGGGTACGAGCAGTACTTC.

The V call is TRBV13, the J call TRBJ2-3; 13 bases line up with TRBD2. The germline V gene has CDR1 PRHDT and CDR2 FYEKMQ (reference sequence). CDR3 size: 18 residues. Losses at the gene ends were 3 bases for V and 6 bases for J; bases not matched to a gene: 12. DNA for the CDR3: TGTGCCAGCAGCTTGGTCCGGACTAGCGGGAGAGAGGGGGATACGCAGTATTTT. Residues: CASSLVRTSGREGDTQYF.

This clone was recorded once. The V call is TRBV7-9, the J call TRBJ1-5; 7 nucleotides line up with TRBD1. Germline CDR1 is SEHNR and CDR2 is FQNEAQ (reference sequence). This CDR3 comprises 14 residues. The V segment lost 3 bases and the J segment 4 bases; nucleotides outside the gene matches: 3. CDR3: CASSFQGDNQPQHF. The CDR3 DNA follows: TGTGCCAGCAGCTTCCAGGGGGATAATCAGCCCCAGCATTTT.

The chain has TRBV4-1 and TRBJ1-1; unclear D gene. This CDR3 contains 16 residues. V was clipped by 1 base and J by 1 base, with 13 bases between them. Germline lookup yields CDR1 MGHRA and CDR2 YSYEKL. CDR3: CASSQVRGQPNTEAFF. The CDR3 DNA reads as TGCGCCAGCAGCCAAGTGCGTGGGCAGCCGAACACTGAAGCTTTCTTT.

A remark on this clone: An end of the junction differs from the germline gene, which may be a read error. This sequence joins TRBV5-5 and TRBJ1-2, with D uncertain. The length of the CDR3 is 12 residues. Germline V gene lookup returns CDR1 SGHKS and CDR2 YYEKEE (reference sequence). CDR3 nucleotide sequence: TGTGCCAGCAGCGCCTTCGGGTATGGGTACACCTTC. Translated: CASSAFGYGYTF.

The CDR3, as DNA: TGTGCCAGCAGCTTAGGAGACAGATACGAGCAGTACTTC. It specifies CASSLGDRYEQYF. The rearrangement links TRBV7-9 to TRBJ2-7; tentatively, D is TRBD1 (5 bases). Germline loops: CDR1 SEHNR, CDR2 FQNEAQ (reference sequence). This CDR3 has 13 amino acids. Trimming shortened V by 1 base and J by 4 bases, and 8 bases separated the two germline ends.

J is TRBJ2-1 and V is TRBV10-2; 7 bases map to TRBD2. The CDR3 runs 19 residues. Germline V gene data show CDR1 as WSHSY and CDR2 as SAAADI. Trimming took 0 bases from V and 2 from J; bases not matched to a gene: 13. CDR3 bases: TGCGCCAGCAGTGAGTCGAGGATGGATTGGCGGGAGACCTACAATGAGCAGTTCTTC. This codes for CASSESRMDWRETYNEQFF.

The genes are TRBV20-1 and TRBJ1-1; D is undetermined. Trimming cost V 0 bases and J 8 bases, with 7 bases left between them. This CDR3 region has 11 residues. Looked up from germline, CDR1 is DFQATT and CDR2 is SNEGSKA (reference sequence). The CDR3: CSAREAEEAFF. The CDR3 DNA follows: TGCAGTGCTAGAGAGGCGGAAGAAGCTTTCTTT.

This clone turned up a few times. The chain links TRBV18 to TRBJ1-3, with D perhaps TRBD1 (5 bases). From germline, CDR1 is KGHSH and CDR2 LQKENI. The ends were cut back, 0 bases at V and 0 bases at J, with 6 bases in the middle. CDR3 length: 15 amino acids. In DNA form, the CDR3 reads TGTGCCAGCTCACCACCAGGGGACTCTGGAAACACCATATATTTT. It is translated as CASSPPGDSGNTIYF.

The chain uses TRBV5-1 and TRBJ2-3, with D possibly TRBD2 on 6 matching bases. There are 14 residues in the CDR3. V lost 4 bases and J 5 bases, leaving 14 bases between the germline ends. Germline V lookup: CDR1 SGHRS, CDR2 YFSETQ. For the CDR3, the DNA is TGCGCCAGCAGCGCTGGCCCGGAGGGAGATACGCAGTATTTT. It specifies CASSAGPEGDTQYF.

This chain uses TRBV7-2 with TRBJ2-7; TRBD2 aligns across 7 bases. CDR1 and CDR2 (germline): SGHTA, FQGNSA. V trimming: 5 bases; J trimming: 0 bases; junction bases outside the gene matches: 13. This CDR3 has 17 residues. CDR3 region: CASSPRHTGGSSYEQYF. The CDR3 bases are TGTGCCAGCAGCCCGCGGCATACGGGAGGAAGCTCCTACGAGCAGTACTTC.

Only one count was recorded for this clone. This chain's CDR3 is CSVEVGGQGLLYEQYF. Written as DNA, the CDR3 is TGCAGCGTTGAAGTTGGGGGACAGGGGCTCCTCTACGAGCAGTACTTC. The chain combines TRBV29-1 with TRBJ2-7, with 10 bases aligning to TRBD1. Germline lookup yields CDR1 SQVTM and CDR2 ANQGSEA. Losses at the gene ends were 1 base for V and 3 bases for J; bases not matched to a gene: 9. The CDR3 runs 16 residues.

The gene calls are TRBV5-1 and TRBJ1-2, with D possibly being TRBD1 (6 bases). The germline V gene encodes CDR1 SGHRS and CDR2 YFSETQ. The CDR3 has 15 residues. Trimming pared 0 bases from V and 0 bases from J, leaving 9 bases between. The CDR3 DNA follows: TGCGCCAGCAGCTTGGAAGGGGGGGCTAACTATGGCTACACCTTC. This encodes CASSLEGGANYGYTF.

This CDR3 reads CASRVTGTAQETQYF. CDR3 DNA: TGTGCCAGCAGGGTTACCGGGACAGCCCAAGAGACCCAGTACTTC. The chain couples TRBV2 to TRBJ2-5, with 7 bases identical to TRBD1. Losses at the gene ends were 6 bases for V and 1 base for J; bases not matched to a gene: 8. Germline assignment: CDR1 SNHLY and CDR2 FYNNEI. CDR3 length equals 15 residues.

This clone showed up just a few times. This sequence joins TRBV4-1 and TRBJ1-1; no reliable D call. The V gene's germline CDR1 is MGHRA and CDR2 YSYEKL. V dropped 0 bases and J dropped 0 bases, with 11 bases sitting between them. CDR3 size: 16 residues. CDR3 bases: TGCGCCAGCAGCCAAGAAACCCGAGAAGTGAACACTGAAGCTTTCTTT. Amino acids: CASSQETREVNTEAFF.

Here the CDR3 reads CASSTGRYNEQFF. The CDR3 nucleotides read TGTGCCAGTAGTACCGGGAGATACAATGAGCAGTTCTTC. The chain has TRBV19 and TRBJ2-1, with D possibly TRBD2 on 6 matching bases. Germline V gene lookup returns CDR1 LNHDA and CDR2 SQIVND (reference sequence). CDR3 length equals 13 residues. V shed 4 bases and J shed 4 bases, with 8 bases lying between them.

The DNA of the CDR3 is TGTGCCAGCAGCTTAGTAGGGACTAGCTTCACAGATACGCAGTATTTT. Residues: CASSLVGTSFTDTQYF. The genes are TRBV7-2 and TRBJ2-3; TRBD2 matches at 9 bases. Germline CDR1 SGHTA, CDR2 FQGNSA. V trimming: 1 base; J trimming: 2 bases; junction bases outside the gene matches: 4. This CDR3 comprises 16 residues.

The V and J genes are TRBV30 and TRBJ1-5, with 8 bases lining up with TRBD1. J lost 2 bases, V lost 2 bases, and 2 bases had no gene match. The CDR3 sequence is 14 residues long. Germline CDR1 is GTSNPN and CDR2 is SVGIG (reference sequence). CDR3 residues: CAWSRGQGNQPQHF. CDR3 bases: TGTGCCTGGAGTCGGGGACAGGGCAATCAGCCCCAGCATTTT.

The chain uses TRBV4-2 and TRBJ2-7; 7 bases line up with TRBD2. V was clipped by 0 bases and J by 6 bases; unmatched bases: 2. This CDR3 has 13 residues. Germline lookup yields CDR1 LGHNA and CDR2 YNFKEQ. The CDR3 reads CASSQETSSEQYF. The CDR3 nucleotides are TGTGCCAGCAGCCAAGAGACTAGCTCCGAGCAGTACTTC.

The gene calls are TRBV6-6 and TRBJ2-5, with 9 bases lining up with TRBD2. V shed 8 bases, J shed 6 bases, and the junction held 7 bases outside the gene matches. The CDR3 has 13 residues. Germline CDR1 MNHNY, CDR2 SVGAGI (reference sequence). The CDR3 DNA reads TGTGCCAGCGTGGCGGGAGGGCAAAAGACCCAGTACTTC. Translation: CASVAGGQKTQYF.

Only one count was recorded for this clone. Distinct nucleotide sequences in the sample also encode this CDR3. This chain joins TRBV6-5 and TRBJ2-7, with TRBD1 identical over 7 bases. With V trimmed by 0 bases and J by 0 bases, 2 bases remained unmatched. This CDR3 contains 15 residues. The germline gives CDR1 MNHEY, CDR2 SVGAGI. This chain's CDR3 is CASSYSRQGSYEQYF. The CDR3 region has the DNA TGTGCCAGCAGTTACTCGAGACAGGGCTCCTACGAGCAGTACTTC.

The CDR3 sequence: CASLSGTYNEQFF. The CDR3 DNA sequence: TGTGCCAGCCTTTCAGGGACCTACAATGAGCAGTTCTTC. This chain uses TRBV5-6 with TRBJ2-1; D is possibly TRBD1 (5 bases). Trimming removed 7 bases from V and 2 bases from J, with 10 bases in between. Germline V gene lookup returns CDR1 SGHDT and CDR2 YYEEEE. The CDR3 length is 13 residues.